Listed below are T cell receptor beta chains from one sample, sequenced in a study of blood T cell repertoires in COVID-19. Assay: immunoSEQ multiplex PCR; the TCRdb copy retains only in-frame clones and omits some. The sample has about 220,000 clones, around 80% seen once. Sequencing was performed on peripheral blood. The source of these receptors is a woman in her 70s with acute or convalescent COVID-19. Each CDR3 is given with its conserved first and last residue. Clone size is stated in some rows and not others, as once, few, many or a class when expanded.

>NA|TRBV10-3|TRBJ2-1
CAIRGGEYNEQFF
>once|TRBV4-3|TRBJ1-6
CASSQWAPDNSPLHF
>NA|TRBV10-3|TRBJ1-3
CAISDRTGSGNTIYF
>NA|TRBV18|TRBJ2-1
CASSPKATGQGMFF
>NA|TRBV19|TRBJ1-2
CASIPMTGLGYGYTF
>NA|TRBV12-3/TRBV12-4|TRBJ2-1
CASSPRTINEQFF
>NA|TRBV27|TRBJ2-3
CASSLSQGADTQYF
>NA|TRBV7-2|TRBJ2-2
CASSLRSGGSNTGELFF
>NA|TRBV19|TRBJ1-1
CASSIGGTLNTEAFF
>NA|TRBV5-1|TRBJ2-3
CASSLLNSLTDTQYF
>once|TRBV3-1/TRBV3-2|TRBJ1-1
CASSQRGGVNTEAFF
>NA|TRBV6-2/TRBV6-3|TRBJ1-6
CASSSAGRRFNSPLHF
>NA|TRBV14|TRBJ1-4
CASTHRVEKLFF
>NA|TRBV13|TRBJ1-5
CASSNRDQPQHF
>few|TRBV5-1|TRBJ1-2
CASSTGSGDGYTF